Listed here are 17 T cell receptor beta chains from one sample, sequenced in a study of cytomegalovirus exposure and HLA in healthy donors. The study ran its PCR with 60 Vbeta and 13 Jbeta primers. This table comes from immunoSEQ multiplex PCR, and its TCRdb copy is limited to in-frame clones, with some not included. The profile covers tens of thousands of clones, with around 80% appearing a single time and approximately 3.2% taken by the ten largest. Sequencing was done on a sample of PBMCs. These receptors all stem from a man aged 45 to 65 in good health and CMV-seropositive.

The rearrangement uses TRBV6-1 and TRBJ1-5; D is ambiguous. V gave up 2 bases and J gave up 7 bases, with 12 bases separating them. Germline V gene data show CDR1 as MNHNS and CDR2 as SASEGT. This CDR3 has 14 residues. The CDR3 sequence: CASSEFPAGQPQHF. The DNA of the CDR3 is TGTGCCAGCAGTGAATTCCCCGCAGGACAGCCCCAGCATTTT.

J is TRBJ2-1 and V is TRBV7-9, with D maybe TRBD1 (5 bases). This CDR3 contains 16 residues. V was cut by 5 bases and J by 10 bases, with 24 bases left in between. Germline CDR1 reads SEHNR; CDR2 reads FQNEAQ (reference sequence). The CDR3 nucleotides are TGTGCCAGCAGCGCCAGACAGAGTCAAGACCTATGGGAGCAGTTCTTC. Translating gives CASSARQSQDLWEQFF.

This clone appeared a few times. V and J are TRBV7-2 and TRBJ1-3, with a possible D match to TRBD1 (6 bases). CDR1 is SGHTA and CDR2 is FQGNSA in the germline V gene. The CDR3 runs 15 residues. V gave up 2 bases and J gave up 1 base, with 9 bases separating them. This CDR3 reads CASSLTGTSGNTIYF. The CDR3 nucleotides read TGTGCCAGCAGCTTAACAGGGACATCTGGAAACACCATATATTTT.

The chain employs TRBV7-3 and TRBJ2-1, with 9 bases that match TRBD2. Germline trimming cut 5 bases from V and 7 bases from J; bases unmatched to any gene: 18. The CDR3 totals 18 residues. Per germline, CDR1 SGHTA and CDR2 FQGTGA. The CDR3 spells CASSPYPGGSGRSNEQFF. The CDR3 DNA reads TGTGCCAGCAGCCCTTACCCCGGAGGGAGCGGGAGGTCAAATGAGCAGTTCTTC.

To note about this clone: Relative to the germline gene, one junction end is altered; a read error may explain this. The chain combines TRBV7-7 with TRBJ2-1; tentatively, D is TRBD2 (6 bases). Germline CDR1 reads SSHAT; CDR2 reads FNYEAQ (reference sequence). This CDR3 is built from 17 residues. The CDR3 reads CASSLRMDGSSYNEQFF. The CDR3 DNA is TGTGCTAGCAGCTTAAGGATGGACGGGAGCTCCTACAATGAGCAGTTCTTC.

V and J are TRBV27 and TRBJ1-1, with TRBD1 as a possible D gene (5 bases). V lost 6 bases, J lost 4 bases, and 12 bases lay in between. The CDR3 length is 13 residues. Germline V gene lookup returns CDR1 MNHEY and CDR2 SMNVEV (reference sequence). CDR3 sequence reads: CASSGGLGTEAFF. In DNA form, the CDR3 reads TGTGCCAGCAGCGGGGGTCTGGGCACTGAAGCTTTCTTT.

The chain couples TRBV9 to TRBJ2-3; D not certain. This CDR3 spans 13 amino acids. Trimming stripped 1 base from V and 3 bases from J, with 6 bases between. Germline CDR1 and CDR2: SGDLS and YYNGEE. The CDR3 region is CASSVTTTDTQYF. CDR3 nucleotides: TGTGCCAGCAGCGTAACGACTACAGATACGCAGTATTTT. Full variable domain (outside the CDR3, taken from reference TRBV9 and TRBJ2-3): DSGVTQTPKHLITATGQRVTLRCSPRSGDLSVYWYQQSLDQGLQFLIQYYNGEERAKGNILERFSAQQFPDLHSELNLSSLELGDSALYFCASSVTTTDTQYFGPGTRLTVL.

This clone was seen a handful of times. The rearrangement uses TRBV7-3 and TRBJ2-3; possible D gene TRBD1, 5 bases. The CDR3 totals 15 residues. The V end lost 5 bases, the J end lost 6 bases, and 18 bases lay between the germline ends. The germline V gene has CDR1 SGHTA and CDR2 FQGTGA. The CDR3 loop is CASSPSGSKGDTQYF. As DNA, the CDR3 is TGTGCCAGCAGCCCCTCCGGGTCTAAGGGGGATACGCAGTATTTT.

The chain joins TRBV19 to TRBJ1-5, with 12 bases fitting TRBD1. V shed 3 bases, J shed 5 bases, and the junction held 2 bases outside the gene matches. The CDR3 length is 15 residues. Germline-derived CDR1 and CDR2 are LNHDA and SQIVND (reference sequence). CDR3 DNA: TGTGCCAGTAGTATTGGGGACAGGGGGCATCAGCCCCAGCATTTT. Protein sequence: CASSIGDRGHQPQHF.

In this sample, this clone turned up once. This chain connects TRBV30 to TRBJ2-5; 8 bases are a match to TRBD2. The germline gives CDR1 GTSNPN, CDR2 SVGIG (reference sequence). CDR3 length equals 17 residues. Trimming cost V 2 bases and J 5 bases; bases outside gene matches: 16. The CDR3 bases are TGTGCCTGGAGTCCTCTGGCCGGAGCGGGAGCACGGGAGACCCAGTACTTC. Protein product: CAWSPLAGAGARETQYF.

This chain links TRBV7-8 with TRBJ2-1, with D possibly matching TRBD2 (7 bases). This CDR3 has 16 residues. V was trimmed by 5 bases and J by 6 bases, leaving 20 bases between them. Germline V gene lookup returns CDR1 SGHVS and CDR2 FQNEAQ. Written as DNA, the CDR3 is TGTGCCAGCAGCCCACAGGGTAGCGGGTCTTTCAATGAGCAGTTCTTC. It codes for CASSPQGSGSFNEQFF.

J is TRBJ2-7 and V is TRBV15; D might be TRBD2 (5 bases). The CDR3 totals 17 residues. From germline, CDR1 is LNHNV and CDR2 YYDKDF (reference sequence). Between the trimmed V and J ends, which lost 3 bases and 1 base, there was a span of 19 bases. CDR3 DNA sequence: TGTGCCACCAGCAGCACTTCTTTTTTTGGAGGTTCCTACGAGCAGTACTTC. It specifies CATSSTSFFGGSYEQYF.

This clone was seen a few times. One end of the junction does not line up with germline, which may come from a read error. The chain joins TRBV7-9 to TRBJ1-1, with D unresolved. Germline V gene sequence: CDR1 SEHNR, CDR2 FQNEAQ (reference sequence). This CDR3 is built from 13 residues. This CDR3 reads CSSSLAWATEAFF. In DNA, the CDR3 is TGTTCCAGCAGCTTAGCTTGGGCAACTGAAGCTTTCTTT.

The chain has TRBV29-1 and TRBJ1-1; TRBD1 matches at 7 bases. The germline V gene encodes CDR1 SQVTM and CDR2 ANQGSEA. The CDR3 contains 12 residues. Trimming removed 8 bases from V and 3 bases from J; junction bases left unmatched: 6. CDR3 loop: CSIQGGDTEAFF. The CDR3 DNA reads TGCAGCATCCAGGGGGGTGACACTGAAGCTTTCTTT. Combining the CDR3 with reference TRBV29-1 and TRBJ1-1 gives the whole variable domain SAVISQKPSRDICQRGTSLTIQCQVDSQVTMMFWYRQQPGQSLTLIATANQGSEATYESGFVIDKFPISRPNLTFSTLTVSNMSPEDSSIYLCSIQGGDTEAFFGQGTRLTVV.

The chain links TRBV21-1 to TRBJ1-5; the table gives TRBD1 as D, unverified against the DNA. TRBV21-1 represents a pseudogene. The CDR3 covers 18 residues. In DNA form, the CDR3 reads TGTGCCAGCAGCAACGAACCTTTGAGCCAGGTTAGCAATCAGCCCCAGCATTTT. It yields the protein CASSNEPLSQVSNQPQHF.

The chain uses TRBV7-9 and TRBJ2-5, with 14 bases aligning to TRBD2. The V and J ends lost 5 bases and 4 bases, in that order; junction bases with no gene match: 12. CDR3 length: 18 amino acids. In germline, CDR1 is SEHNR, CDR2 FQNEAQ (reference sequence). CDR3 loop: CASSPGLAGEGVPETQYF. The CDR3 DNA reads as TGTGCCAGCAGCCCGGGACTAGCGGGAGAGGGAGTCCCAGAGACCCAGTACTTC. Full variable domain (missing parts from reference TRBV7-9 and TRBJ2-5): DTGVSQNPRHKITKRGQNVTFRCDPISEHNRLYWYRQTLGQGPEFLTYFQNEAQLEKSRLLSDRFSAERPKGSFSTLEIQRTEQGDSAMYLCASSPGLAGEGVPETQYFGPGTRLLVL.

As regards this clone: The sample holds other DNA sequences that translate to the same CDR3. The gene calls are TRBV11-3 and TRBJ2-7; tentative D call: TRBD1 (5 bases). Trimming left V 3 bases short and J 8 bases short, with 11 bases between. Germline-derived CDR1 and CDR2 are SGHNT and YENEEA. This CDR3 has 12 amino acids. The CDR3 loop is CASSFKQAQQYF. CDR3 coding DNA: TGTGCCAGCAGCTTTAAACAGGCACAGCAGTACTTC.